The next 11 T cell receptor beta chains were all read from a single sample in a study of CD8 T cells in Susac syndrome. Random hexamers served to reverse transcribe roughly 0.5 to 1 ug RNA. TCRdb recomputed calls from the immunoSEQ multiplex PCR reads with MiXCR, one row per CDR3 protein. The data show about 200,000 distinct CDR3 sequences, about 95% seen once. Sequenced: CD4+ T cells from PBMCs. The receptors here all came from a human donor with multiple sclerosis.

The gene calls are TRBV29-1 and TRBJ1-1; unclear D gene. CDR3 length equals 12 residues. Trimming pared 4 bases from V and 2 bases from J, leaving 8 bases between. Germline V gene sequence: CDR1 SQVTM, CDR2 ANQGSEA. CDR3 coding DNA: TGCAGCGTTGCCAGGACTAACACTGAAGCTTTCTTT. Amino acids: CSVARTNTEAFF.

The genes are TRBV27 and TRBJ2-5; D not resolved. The germline CDR1 and CDR2 sequences are MNHEY and SMNVEV (reference sequence). The CDR3 has 16 amino acids. V lost 4 bases and J 1 base, leaving 16 bases between the germline ends. CDR3 coding DNA: TGTGCCAGCAGTTGCCCTAGTCCGGGTCCCCAAGAGACCCAGTACTTC. It specifies CASSCPSPGPQETQYF.

In this sample, this clonotype turned up once. The gene calls are TRBV7-2 and TRBJ2-5; D is ambiguous. The germline V gene encodes CDR1 SGHTA and CDR2 FQGNSA. The CDR3 runs 14 residues. V was clipped by 1 base and J by 5 bases, with 11 bases between them. CDR3 protein: CASSLGSVRETQYF. The DNA of the CDR3 is TGTGCCAGCAGCTTAGGAAGTGTCAGGGAGACCCAGTACTTC.

J is TRBJ2-7 and V is TRBV6-5; D ambiguous. This CDR3 has 12 residues. With 6 bases removed from V and 7 bases from J, the gap between germline ends came to 13 bases. The V gene's germline CDR1 is MNHEY and CDR2 SVGAGI. Here the CDR3 DNA reads TGTGCCAGCAGCTCCACTTGGGGAGAGCAGTACTTC. This translates into CASSSTWGEQYF.

The chain couples TRBV9 to TRBJ1-2; no clear D. Trimming left V 3 bases short and J 1 base short, with 13 bases between. This CDR3 comprises 15 residues. The germline gives CDR1 SGDLS, CDR2 YYNGEE. The DNA for the CDR3 is TGTGCCAGCAGCGCACTTCCGACCCTTAACTATGGCTACACCTTC. Encoded protein: CASSALPTLNYGYTF.

V and J are TRBV20-1 and TRBJ1-2; no clear D. Germline-derived CDR1 and CDR2 are DFQATT and SNEGSKA (reference sequence). The CDR3 loop spans 11 amino acids. With 5 bases removed from V and 8 bases from J, the gap between germline ends came to 12 bases. The CDR3 sequence: CSAAGPWGYTF. CDR3 in DNA: TGCAGTGCTGCCGGGCCTTGGGGCTACACCTTC.

This clonotype is a singleton in its sample. This chain uses TRBV5-1 with TRBJ2-3; 12 nucleotides line up with TRBD1. The germline V gene has CDR1 SGHRS and CDR2 YFSETQ. Losses at the gene ends were 0 bases for V and 2 bases for J; bases not matched to a gene: 7. The CDR3 consists of 18 residues. The CDR3 nucleotides are TGCGCCAGCAGCTTGGTGGGGACAGGGGGCGTCCCCACAGATACGCAGTATTTT. Protein: CASSLVGTGGVPTDTQYF.

This clonotype was seen just once. J is TRBJ2-1 and V is TRBV18; D not certain. The V and J ends lost 4 bases and 5 bases respectively, with 9 bases between them. The CDR3 is made up of 13 amino acids. Germline CDR1 KGHSH, CDR2 LQKENI. The CDR3 DNA follows: TGTGCCAGCTCACAGGCGGCCCACAATGAGCAGTTCTTC. This codes for CASSQAAHNEQFF.

The chain joins TRBV2 to TRBJ1-2, with TRBD1 matching over 9 bases. The V segment lost 6 bases and the J segment 13 bases; nucleotides outside the gene matches: 6. Germline assignment: CDR1 SNHLY and CDR2 FYNNEI. This CDR3 comprises 11 residues. CDR3 loop: CASSPQGQGTF. CDR3 nucleotides: TGTGCCAGCAGCCCACAGGGACAGGGCACCTTC. The full variable domain, with the rest looked up from reference TRBV2 and TRBJ1-2, is EPEVTQTPSHQVTQMGQEVILRCVPISNHLYFYWYRQILGQKVEFLVSFYNNEISEKSEIFDDQFSVERPDGSNFTLKIRSTKLEDSAMYFCASSPQGQGTFGSGTRLTVV.

This chain joins TRBV5-6 and TRBJ1-6, with 8 nucleotides matching TRBD1. The CDR3 has 14 residues. V lost 5 bases to trimming and J lost 3 bases; unmatched junction nucleotides: 1. Germline lookup yields CDR1 SGHDT and CDR2 YYEEEE. The CDR3 bases are TGTGCCAGCAGTGGACAGGGCTATAATTCACCCCTCCACTTT. This encodes CASSGQGYNSPLHF.

The chain links TRBV30 to TRBJ2-7, with TRBD2 matching 12 bases. There are 16 residues in the CDR3. V dropped 6 bases and J dropped 0; count of bases not matched to a gene: 9. In germline, CDR1 is GTSNPN, CDR2 SVGIG (reference sequence). CDR3 DNA: TGTGCCTGCCAACTAGCGGGAGGCCTGTCCTCCTACGAGCAGTACTTC. It specifies CACQLAGGLSSYEQYF.